These 30 T cell receptor beta chains originate from one sample sequenced in a study of blood T cell repertoires in COVID-19. Some clones are missing from TCRdb's copy, which holds only in-frame ones; the method was immunoSEQ multiplex PCR. The sample lists 85,000 to 110,000 clones; approximately 89% were seen once. Sequencing was done on a sample of peripheral blood. The receptors here all came from an elderly woman in a cohort sampled during active COVID-19.

The rearrangement joins TRBV11-3 to TRBJ2-4, with TRBD2 identical over 11 bases. This CDR3 has 16 residues. After removal of 1 base from V and 6 bases from J, the junction contained 5 bases not matched to a gene. Germline V gene sequence: CDR1 SGHNT, CDR2 YENEEA. The CDR3 DNA is TGTGCCAGCAGCTTAGGGCTTACTAGCGGGGGAAACATTCAGTACTTC. Translated: CASSLGLTSGGNIQYF.

This clone was detected only once. The rearrangement links TRBV5-1 to TRBJ2-3; 13 nucleotides match TRBD2. V was clipped by 5 bases and J by 0 bases; unmatched bases: 6. CDR1 and CDR2 (germline): SGHRS, YFSETQ. The CDR3 has 17 amino acids. The CDR3 DNA is TGCGCCAGCAGTTCCGGGACTAGCGGGATTAGCACAGATACGCAGTATTTT. Its translation: CASSSGTSGISTDTQYF.

The CDR3 loop reads CASSLPHTEAFF. As DNA, the CDR3 is TGTGCCAGCAGCCTACCCCACACTGAAGCTTTCTTT. The V and J genes are TRBV5-6 and TRBJ1-1; D not certain. The germline V and J ends were trimmed by 4 bases and 3 bases, with 7 bases remaining between them. Looked up from germline, CDR1 is SGHDT and CDR2 is YYEEEE. This CDR3 is built from 12 residues.

CDR3 residues: CASSQEAPLYSGANVLTF. The DNA of the CDR3 is TGTGCCAGCAGCCAAGAAGCCCCGTTATACTCTGGGGCCAACGTCCTGACTTTC. The chain combines TRBV4-2 with TRBJ2-6; the D is unclear. V was clipped by 0 bases and J by 0 bases, with 12 bases between them. CDR3 length: 18 amino acids. CDR1 LGHNA and CDR2 YNFKEQ come from the germline V gene.

The chain joins TRBV4-1 to TRBJ1-2; D perhaps matches TRBD1 (6 bases). This CDR3 region has 17 residues. Germline V gives CDR1 MGHRA, CDR2 YSYEKL. V was shortened by 2 bases and J by 0 bases, with 16 bases between the two germline ends. The CDR3 nucleotides are TGCGCCAGCAGCCAACTAACAGGGCCTCAAGCTAACTATGGCTACACCTTC. It codes for CASSQLTGPQANYGYTF.

The rearrangement links TRBV2 to TRBJ2-5; weak D call: TRBD2 (6 bases). The germline V and J ends were trimmed by 8 bases and 4 bases, with 17 bases remaining between them. From germline, CDR1 is SNHLY and CDR2 FYNNEI. This CDR3 comprises 14 residues. The CDR3 DNA reads TGTGCCAGCGGTAGCGGAGTTTGGACAGAGACCCAGTACTTC. Translated, it gives CASGSGVWTETQYF.

This rearrangement joins TRBV19 to TRBJ2-1, with D maybe TRBD1 (6 bases). Trimming took 2 bases from V and 2 from J, leaving 13 bases between them. This CDR3 contains 16 residues. Germline V gene data show CDR1 as LNHDA and CDR2 as SQIVND (reference sequence). CDR3 DNA: TGTGCCAGTAGTATAAACAGGGTTGGCACCTACAATGAGCAGTTCTTC. Encoded protein: CASSINRVGTYNEQFF.

The chain has TRBV5-5 and TRBJ1-2; D is uncertain. Germline assignment: CDR1 SGHKS and CDR2 YYEKEE (reference sequence). V lost 0 bases, J lost 2 bases, and 5 bases lay in between. The CDR3 runs 13 residues. This chain's CDR3 is CASSLAGNYGYTF. The CDR3 nucleotides are TGTGCCAGCAGCTTGGCGGGGAACTATGGCTACACCTTC.

This chain uses TRBV6-6 with TRBJ2-1; D remains ambiguous. V was trimmed by 6 bases and J by 5 bases, leaving 2 bases between them. CDR1 and CDR2 from the germline V gene are MNHNY and SVGAGI (reference sequence). The CDR3 length is 10 residues. CDR3 DNA: TGTGCCAGCAGCAACAATGAGCAGTTCTTC. Translating it yields CASSNNEQFF.

This sequence joins TRBV14 and TRBJ2-3; D remains unclear. The ends were cut back, 0 bases at V and 8 bases at J, with 12 bases in the middle. Germline V gives CDR1 SGHDN, CDR2 FVKESK. The CDR3 is 14 residues long. CDR3 in amino acids: CASSQDAYYVTQYF. The CDR3 DNA reads as TGTGCCAGCAGCCAAGATGCCTACTACGTTACGCAGTATTTT.

The chain recombines TRBV4-2 with TRBJ2-3, with 9 bases identical to TRBD1. Germline V gives CDR1 LGHNA, CDR2 YNFKEQ. V shed 1 base and J 4 bases; nucleotides not matched to a gene: 9. The CDR3 sequence is 17 residues long. CDR3 sequence reads: CASSQVWGDRASDTQYF. Here the CDR3 DNA reads TGTGCCAGCAGCCAAGTTTGGGGGGACAGGGCCTCAGATACGCAGTATTTT.

V usage is TRBV19 and J usage is TRBJ2-1; the match to TRBD1 covers 10 bases. Germline-derived CDR1 and CDR2 are LNHDA and SQIVND (reference sequence). The CDR3 is 15 residues long. V was pared by 10 bases and J by 7 bases, with 13 bases of the junction left unmatched. The DNA for the CDR3 is TGTGCCACCGATCCCGGGACAGGGGCTTCGAATGAGCAGTTCTTC. As protein: CATDPGTGASNEQFF.

This chain joins TRBV28 and TRBJ1-4, with TRBD1 as a possible D gene (6 bases). This CDR3 is 15 amino acids long. Germline loops: CDR1 MDHEN, CDR2 SYDVKM. V lost 3 bases to trimming and J lost 3 bases, with 11 bases between them. The CDR3 spells CASSFGGASNEKLFF. CDR3 coding DNA: TGTGCCAGCAGTTTCGGGGGGGCCTCTAATGAAAAACTGTTTTTT.

The CDR3 DNA follows: TGTGCCACCAGGTCGGGAAGGAACACTGAAGCTTTCTTT. It specifies CATRSGRNTEAFF. The genes are TRBV24-1 and TRBJ1-1, with no clear D. The CDR3 length is 13 residues. Between the trimmed V and J ends, which lost 7 bases and 1 base, there was a span of 9 bases. CDR1 and CDR2 (germline): KGHDR, SFDVKD.

The rearrangement links TRBV5-4 to TRBJ2-7; TRBD1 matches 9 bases. This CDR3 has 16 amino acids. Germline trimming cut 0 bases from V and 3 bases from J; bases unmatched to any gene: 7. Germline V gene sequence: CDR1 SGHNT, CDR2 YYREEE (reference sequence). The CDR3 coding sequence is TGTGCCAGCAGCTTGGGGGGACAGGGAACAAACTACGAGCAGTACTTC. This sequence encodes CASSLGGQGTNYEQYF.

This clone was seen a single time. This chain uses TRBV5-1 with TRBJ2-3; D is ambiguous. From germline, CDR1 is SGHRS and CDR2 YFSETQ. The CDR3 runs to 16 residues. The V gene lost 2 bases and the J gene lost 2 bases, with 15 bases spanning the gap. This CDR3 reads CASSFTRLDDTDTQYF. DNA for the CDR3: TGCGCCAGCAGCTTCACCCGACTCGATGACACAGATACGCAGTATTTT.

The gene calls are TRBV5-5 and TRBJ1-2, with 7 bases aligning to TRBD1. CDR3 size: 13 residues. Losses at the gene ends were 4 bases for V and 5 bases for J; bases not matched to a gene: 5. CDR1 is SGHKS and CDR2 is YYEKEE in the germline V gene (reference sequence). In nucleotides, the CDR3 is TGTGCCAGCAGCCATCAGGGGGATTATGGCTACACCTTC. It yields the protein CASSHQGDYGYTF.

The rearrangement joins TRBV24-1 to TRBJ2-1, with TRBD2 matching over 8 bases. The germline V gene encodes CDR1 KGHDR and CDR2 SFDVKD. The length of the CDR3 is 16 residues. The trim removed 6 bases at V and 8 bases at J, leaving 14 bases unmatched. DNA of the CDR3: TGTGCCACCAGTTTATCCCGGGGCCACGGGAGGGATGAGCAGTTCTTC. It is translated as CATSLSRGHGRDEQFF.

This sequence joins TRBV9 and TRBJ2-5, with 10 bases fitting TRBD2. Germline trimming cut 0 bases from V and 5 bases from J; bases unmatched to any gene: 7. Per the germline V gene, CDR1 is SGDLS and CDR2 is YYNGEE. The length of the CDR3 is 16 residues. The CDR3 sequence is CASSVAPSGSTETQYF. As DNA, the CDR3 is TGTGCCAGCAGCGTAGCCCCTAGCGGGAGCACGGAGACCCAGTACTTC.

The chain employs TRBV19 and TRBJ1-5; D remains unclear. V was shortened by 5 bases and J by 4 bases, with 6 bases between the two germline ends. CDR1 is LNHDA, CDR2 SQIVND, per germline (reference sequence). This CDR3 has 12 amino acids. The CDR3 region has the DNA TGTGCCAGTAGTGCCACAAATCAGCCCCAGCATTTT. Amino acids: CASSATNQPQHF. The variable domain in full, with the rest retrieved from reference TRBV19 and TRBJ1-5, is DGGITQSPKYLFRKEGQNVTLSCEQNLNHDAMYWYRQDPGQGLRLIYYSQIVNDFQKGDIAEGYSVSREKKESFPLTVTSAQKNPTAFYLCASSATNQPQHFGDGTRLSIL.

V is TRBV11-2 and J is TRBJ2-6; possibly TRBD1 for D (6 bases). Trimming stripped 1 base from V and 4 bases from J, with 17 bases between. Germline V gene lookup returns CDR1 SGHAT and CDR2 FQNNGV. The CDR3 loop spans 18 amino acids. The CDR3 DNA reads TGTGCCAGCAGCTTAGCCGGGGACAAACGAGAGGGGGCCAACGTCCTGACTTTC. It encodes CASSLAGDKREGANVLTF.

The chain has TRBV4-2 and TRBJ2-3; 16 bases agree with TRBD2. V shed 1 base, J shed 1 base, and the junction held 11 bases outside the gene matches. Germline CDR1 is LGHNA and CDR2 is YNFKEQ. The CDR3 spans 21 residues. The CDR3 reads CASSQATGLAGGPPRTDTQYF. CDR3 bases: TGTGCCAGCAGCCAAGCAACGGGACTAGCGGGAGGGCCGCCACGCACAGATACGCAGTATTTT.

The V call is TRBV6-1, the J call TRBJ1-2, with 7 bases aligning to TRBD1. CDR1 and CDR2 (germline): MNHNS, SASEGT. V lost 0 bases and J lost 8; bases outside the gene matches: 3. The CDR3 runs 13 residues. The CDR3 DNA reads TGTGCCAGCAGTGAAGCAGGGACAGCCGGCTACACCTTC. It is translated as CASSEAGTAGYTF.

The gene calls are TRBV5-1 and TRBJ1-6, with D perhaps matching TRBD1 (6 bases). Germline V gene sequence: CDR1 SGHRS, CDR2 YFSETQ. The CDR3 is 16 amino acids. The V end was cut by 4 bases, the J end by 0 bases, with 11 bases between. The DNA of the CDR3 is TGCGCCAGCAGCGACAGGATTAGCTCCTATAATTCACCCCTCCACTTT. The encoded protein is CASSDRISSYNSPLHF.

The CDR3 sequence: CASSVATGSNEQFF. CDR3 DNA sequence: TGTGCCAGCAGCGTAGCTACGGGGAGCAATGAGCAGTTCTTC. The chain couples TRBV9 to TRBJ2-1; D possibly corresponds to TRBD2 (5 bases). The CDR3 is 14 amino acids. The germline CDR1 and CDR2 sequences are SGDLS and YYNGEE. V was shortened by 0 bases and J by 6 bases, with 10 bases between the two germline ends.

The V gene is TRBV27, the J gene TRBJ2-7; TRBD2 aligns across 11 bases. The junction had 4 bases not matched to a gene; V was cut back by 6 bases and J by 0 bases. Germline CDR1 is MNHEY and CDR2 is SMNVEV (reference sequence). The CDR3 consists of 15 residues. CDR3 region: CASSLGLAGSYEQYF. The CDR3 DNA reads TGTGCCAGCAGCCTAGGACTAGCGGGCTCCTACGAGCAGTACTTC.

V gene TRBV5-1 combines with J gene TRBJ2-6; the D is unclear. There are 14 residues in the CDR3. CDR1 SGHRS and CDR2 YFSETQ come from the germline V gene. The V end lost 1 base, the J end lost 4 bases, and 6 bases lay between the germline ends. The CDR3 spells CASSLPAGANVLTF. Here the CDR3 DNA reads TGCGCCAGCAGCTTGCCAGCGGGGGCCAACGTCCTGACTTTC.

This chain links TRBV5-1 with TRBJ2-7, with 12 bases identical to TRBD1. The V gene's germline CDR1 is SGHRS and CDR2 YFSETQ. The CDR3 has 15 residues. Losses at the gene ends were 0 bases for V and 6 bases for J; bases not matched to a gene: 4. CDR3 DNA: TGCGCCAGCAGCTTGGTTGGGACAGGGGGCCGCGAGCAGTACTTC. This gives the protein CASSLVGTGGREQYF.

V and J are TRBV5-4 and TRBJ2-3, with TRBD2 identical over 14 bases. Germline-derived CDR1 and CDR2 are SGHNT and YYREEE (reference sequence). CDR3 length: 17 amino acids. With V trimmed by 4 bases and J by 3 bases, 7 bases remained unmatched. CDR3 bases: TGTGCCAGCAGCCCGACTAGCGGGGGGGCCGGGACAGATACGCAGTATTTT. Amino acids: CASSPTSGGAGTDTQYF.

This chain connects TRBV28 to TRBJ2-1; 14 positions match TRBD2. Germline lookup yields CDR1 MDHEN and CDR2 SYDVKM. The length of the CDR3 is 17 residues. V lost 6 bases and J lost 7; bases outside the gene matches: 11. The chain's CDR3 is CASRISGTSGSGNEQFF. Written as DNA, the CDR3 is TGTGCCAGCAGAATATCCGGGACTAGCGGGAGTGGAAATGAGCAGTTCTTC.